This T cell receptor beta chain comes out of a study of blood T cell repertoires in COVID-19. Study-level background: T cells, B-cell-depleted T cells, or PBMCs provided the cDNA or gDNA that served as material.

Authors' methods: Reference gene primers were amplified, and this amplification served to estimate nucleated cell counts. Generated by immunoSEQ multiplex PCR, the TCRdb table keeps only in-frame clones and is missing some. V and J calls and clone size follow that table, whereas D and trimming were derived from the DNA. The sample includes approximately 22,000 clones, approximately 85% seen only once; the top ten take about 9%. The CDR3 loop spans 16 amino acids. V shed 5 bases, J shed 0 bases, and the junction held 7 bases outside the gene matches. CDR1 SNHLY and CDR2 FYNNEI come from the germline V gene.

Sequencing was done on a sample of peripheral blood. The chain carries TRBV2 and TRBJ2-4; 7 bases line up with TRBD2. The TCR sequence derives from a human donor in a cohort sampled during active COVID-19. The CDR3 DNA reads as TGTGCCAGCAGTTCCTTCGGGGGGTTAGCCAAAAACATTCAGTACTTC. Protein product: CASSSFGGLAKNIQYF. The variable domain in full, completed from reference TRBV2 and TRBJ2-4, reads EPEVTQTPSHQVTQMGQEVILRCVPISNHLYFYWYRQILGQKVEFLVSFYNNEISEKSEIFDDQFSVERPDGSNFTLKIRSTKLEDSAMYFCASSSFGGLAKNIQYFGAGTRLSVL.